The 28 T cell receptor beta chains below all came from one sample that was sequenced in a study of T cell repertoires in cytomegalovirus infection (dated by TCRdb to the late 2010s). The sequencer listed for this sample is Illumina HiSeq 1500. The public reads were run again by TCRdb, first through fastp at Q25 and then through MiXCR, and only productive beta chains were kept. Entries that share a CDR3 protein sequence are merged under the most common genes and DNA. Here the sample has under 200,000 distinct CDR3 sequences; 28% occur a single time. Roughly 32% of the sample is taken by the ten largest. Sequencing used PBMCs. These receptors came from a human donor in good health (CMV status not recorded). Some clones in this sample may be carry-over from other donors' samples.

Here the CDR3 reads CASSFRLRRDTGELFF. The DNA for the CDR3 is TGTGCCAGCAGCTTCCGACTAAGAAGGGACACCGGGGAGCTGTTTTTT. The J gene is TRBJ2-2, the V gene TRBV11-2; D possibly corresponds to TRBD2 (5 bases). Trimming removed 3 bases from V and 3 bases from J, with 14 bases in between. Germline V CDR1 and CDR2: SGHAT, FQNNGV. The CDR3 is made up of 16 amino acids.

The chain uses TRBV5-1 and TRBJ2-5, with TRBD1 matching over 8 bases. The ends lost 1 base at V and 3 bases at J; junction bases unmatched: 2. The germline V gene encodes CDR1 SGHRS and CDR2 YFSETQ. This CDR3 spans 14 amino acids. CDR3 nucleotides: TGCGCCAGCAGCTTGACGACAGGGGAAGAGACCCAGTACTTC. This codes for CASSLTTGEETQYF.

In DNA, the CDR3 is TGCGCCAGCAGCCAGCGGGACAGGGGGTCAGATACGCAGTATTTT. Its translation is CASSQRDRGSDTQYF. J is TRBJ2-3 and V is TRBV4-3, with TRBD1 matching over 11 bases. The V and J ends lost 3 bases and 4 bases, in that order; junction bases with no gene match: 3. CDR3 size: 15 residues. Germline loops: CDR1 LGHNA, CDR2 YSLEER.

This clonotype was observed a few times. The J gene is TRBJ2-1, the V gene TRBV28, with 15 bases matching TRBD2. CDR3 size: 17 residues. Looked up from germline, CDR1 is MDHEN and CDR2 is SYDVKM. Trimming at V came to 6 bases and at J to 2 bases, leaving 5 bases not matched to a gene. The chain's CDR3 is CASRGLAGGRTYNEQFF. The CDR3 DNA reads as TGTGCCAGCAGAGGACTAGCGGGGGGGCGCACCTACAATGAGCAGTTCTTC.

This clonotype was observed many times. The chain links TRBV18 to TRBJ2-5, with 7 nucleotides matching TRBD1. The CDR3 has 15 amino acids. Unmatched junction bases numbered 6, after V lost 3 bases and J lost 2 bases. Germline V gives CDR1 KGHSH, CDR2 LQKENI. CDR3 DNA: TGTGCCAGCTCACCGAGACAGGGAACACAAGAGACCCAGTACTTC. Translating gives CASSPRQGTQETQYF.

This clonotype was recorded at least ten times. The chain combines TRBV6-1 with TRBJ1-2, with 10 bases identical to TRBD1. This CDR3 is built from 13 residues. Trimming at V came to 5 bases and at J to 4 bases, leaving 1 base not matched to a gene. Germline assignment: CDR1 MNHNS and CDR2 SASEGT. CDR3 sequence (DNA): TGTGCCAGCAGTCGGACAGGGGGCTATGGCTACACCTTC. It yields the protein CASSRTGGYGYTF.

This chain links TRBV20-1 with TRBJ2-1; TRBD2 agrees at 8 bases. CDR3 size: 19 residues. V was clipped by 6 bases and J by 4 bases; unmatched bases: 23. Germline V CDR1 and CDR2: DFQATT, SNEGSKA (reference sequence). The CDR3 nucleotides are TGCAGTGCCGCCCTTAGGAGAGTAGCTAGGCGGGGGGAGTACAATGAGCAGTTCTTC. This translates into CSAALRRVARRGEYNEQFF.

This clonotype was counted many times. V usage is TRBV12-3 or TRBV12-4 and J usage is TRBJ2-3; either TRBD1 or TRBD2 may supply D (6 bases each). The V end was cut by 6 bases, the J end by 6 bases, with 10 bases between. CDR3 length: 12 residues. CDR3 coding DNA: TGTGCCAGCAGAAGAGGGGGGGATACGCAGTATTTT. Amino acids: CASRRGGDTQYF.

The chain uses TRBV12-3 or TRBV12-4 and TRBJ2-3; D is undetermined. The CDR3 extends over 15 amino acids. V was shortened by 7 bases and J by 4 bases, with 18 bases between the two germline ends. CDR3 loop: CASTFELDRADTQYF. CDR3 bases: TGTGCCAGCACTTTCGAACTGGACCGGGCAGATACGCAGTATTTT.

This clonotype was detected ten times or more. The chain couples TRBV7-2 to TRBJ1-6; TRBD1 agrees at 8 bases. The CDR3 is 14 residues long. CDR1 and CDR2 from the germline V gene are SGHTA and FQGNSA. Trimming cost V 6 bases and J 7 bases; bases outside gene matches: 5. CDR3 amino acids: CASRPTGDNSPLHF. CDR3 sequence (DNA): TGTGCCAGCAGACCGACAGGGGACAATTCACCCCTCCACTTT.

The chain couples TRBV5-4 to TRBJ2-5, with TRBD1 matching over 7 bases. Trimming at V came to 3 bases and at J to 5 bases, leaving 13 bases not matched to a gene. Germline V gene lookup returns CDR1 SGHNT and CDR2 YYREEE (reference sequence). The CDR3 length is 16 residues. CDR3 loop: CASSSPLGQQLETQYF. The CDR3, as DNA: TGTGCCAGCAGCTCACCACTGGGACAGCAACTGGAGACCCAGTACTTC.

This clonotype was counted a few times. The CDR3 coding sequence is TGTGCCAGCAGTGAATGGACGGTGTCCTACGAGCAGTACTTC. Translated, it gives CASSEWTVSYEQYF. The chain is built from TRBV12-3 or TRBV12-4 and TRBJ2-7; D is uncertain. This CDR3 is 14 amino acids long. V was trimmed by 5 bases and J by 1 base, leaving 12 bases between them.

This clonotype came up a few times. The V call is TRBV20-1, the J call TRBJ2-3; D is unresolved. Germline-derived CDR1 and CDR2 are DFQATT and SNEGSKA (reference sequence). Trimming left V 0 bases short and J 2 bases short, with 6 bases between. This CDR3 is 13 amino acids long. The CDR3 DNA reads as TGCAGTGCTAGAGATCTGCTCACAGATACGCAGTATTTT. Its translation is CSARDLLTDTQYF.

The chain links TRBV20-1 to TRBJ1-6; tentative D call: TRBD1 (6 bases). Germline assignment: CDR1 DFQATT and CDR2 SNEGSKA (reference sequence). There are 16 residues in the CDR3. V lost 0 bases to trimming and J lost 10 bases, with 19 bases between them. CDR3 region: CSARDTSAGEVSPLHF. CDR3 DNA: TGCAGTGCTAGAGATACGTCCGCAGGGGAAGTGTCACCCCTCCACTTT.

The chain couples TRBV5-1 to TRBJ1-5, with no clear D. The germline gives CDR1 SGHRS, CDR2 YFSETQ. The CDR3 covers 14 residues. Trimming took off 3 bases at V and 3 bases at J, with 10 bases between the two ends. The CDR3 DNA reads TGCGCCAGCAGCTCCGGGCTTGCCAATCAGCCCCAGCATTTT. It encodes CASSSGLANQPQHF.

This clonotype occurred a few times. V is TRBV6-6 and J is TRBJ1-2; TRBD1 agrees at 7 bases. Trimming cost V 1 base and J 0 bases; bases outside gene matches: 11. The CDR3 runs to 18 residues. Germline CDR1 reads MNHNY; CDR2 reads SVGAGI (reference sequence). The CDR3 is CASSYFAQGDPSNYGYTF. In nucleotides, the CDR3 is TGTGCCAGCAGTTACTTCGCCCAGGGGGATCCTTCTAACTATGGCTACACCTTC.

V and J are TRBV12-3 or TRBV12-4 and TRBJ2-2, with D perhaps matching TRBD1 (6 bases). The V gene lost 2 bases and the J gene lost 2 bases, with 12 bases spanning the gap. The CDR3 sequence is 16 residues long. CDR3 sequence: CASSLRVGTNTGELFF. DNA of the CDR3: TGTGCCAGCAGTTTAAGGGTAGGGACAAACACCGGGGAGCTGTTTTTT.

The chain combines TRBV6-5 with TRBJ2-6; the match to TRBD1 covers 10 bases. Germline loops: CDR1 MNHEY, CDR2 SVGAGI. The CDR3 covers 18 residues. J was trimmed by 0 bases and V by 2 bases; bases with no gene match: 4. The CDR3 sequence: CASSYGTGALSGANVLTF. The DNA for the CDR3 is TGTGCCAGCAGTTACGGGACAGGGGCCCTCTCTGGGGCCAACGTCCTGACTTTC.

The chain employs TRBV29-1 and TRBJ1-1; 12 nucleotides line up with TRBD1. The CDR3 has 15 amino acids. CDR1 is SQVTM and CDR2 is ANQGSEA in the germline V gene. V trimming: 3 bases; J trimming: 5 bases; junction bases outside the gene matches: 7. The chain's CDR3 is CSVEGQGARSTEAFF. Written as DNA, the CDR3 is TGCAGCGTTGAGGGACAGGGGGCCCGGAGTACTGAAGCTTTCTTT.

This clonotype was seen more than once but under ten times. The gene calls are TRBV20-1 and TRBJ2-5; D may match TRBD1 or TRBD2 (5 bases each). In germline, CDR1 is DFQATT, CDR2 SNEGSKA (reference sequence). The CDR3 consists of 13 residues. Trimming removed 6 bases from V and 1 base from J, with 12 bases in between. CDR3 sequence: CSALGTLQETQYF. CDR3 in DNA: TGCAGTGCACTCGGGACCCTCCAAGAGACCCAGTACTTC.

J is TRBJ2-1 and V is TRBV6-2 or TRBV6-3; no definite D call. The germline gives CDR1 MNHEY, CDR2 SVGEGT. The CDR3 consists of 18 residues. Deletions cut 2 bases from V and 3 bases from J, with 20 bases between. CDR3 nucleotide sequence: TGTGCCAGCAGTTACCCCCTTAGGTCCGCGGAGATCTACAATGAGCAGTTCTTC. This gives the protein CASSYPLRSAEIYNEQFF.

The gene calls are TRBV7-3 and TRBJ2-1; D is unresolved. The CDR3 length is 13 residues. The V and J ends lost 3 bases and 9 bases respectively, with 12 bases between them. In germline, CDR1 is SGHTA, CDR2 FQGTGA. The CDR3: CASSFGDFSEQFF. For the CDR3, the DNA is TGTGCCAGCAGCTTTGGCGATTTCAGTGAGCAGTTCTTC.

With regard to this clonotype: This sequence may be a read error, since a much larger clone differs from it by one base. This chain uses TRBV7-4 with TRBJ2-7; 7 bases fit TRBD1. CDR1 SGHVT and CDR2 SQSDAQ come from the germline V gene. The CDR3 totals 13 residues. As DNA, the CDR3 is TGTGCCAGCAGCTTAAGTCAGGGGGAGAATTGGCACTTC. Protein product: CASSLSQGENWHF.

The table lists this clonotype with a few counts. The chain combines TRBV12-3 or TRBV12-4 with TRBJ2-7; no clear D gene. The CDR3 runs to 14 residues. V lost 6 bases to trimming and J lost 0 bases, with 12 bases between them. CDR3: CASRPAAFSYEQYF. The CDR3 DNA is TGTGCCAGCAGACCGGCGGCCTTCTCCTACGAGCAGTACTTC.

This clonotype showed up just a few times. The J gene is TRBJ2-3, the V gene TRBV4-1, with D unresolved. CDR3 size: 12 residues. The germline gives CDR1 MGHRA, CDR2 YSYEKL. V was clipped by 8 bases and J by 4 bases, with 10 bases between them. This chain's CDR3 is CASGVGADTQYF. CDR3 sequence (DNA): TGCGCCAGCGGGGTCGGCGCAGATACGCAGTATTTT.

V gene TRBV12-3 or TRBV12-4 combines with J gene TRBJ2-1; TRBD2 matches 8 bases. This CDR3 contains 12 residues. CDR3 in DNA: TGTGCTAGCGGCGGGGGGCCCAATGAGCAGTTCTTC. Translation: CASGGGPNEQFF.

The chain carries TRBV11-3 and TRBJ2-7, with D possibly matching TRBD1 (6 bases). This CDR3 comprises 14 residues. Deletions cut 4 bases from V and 5 bases from J, with 15 bases between. Germline CDR1 is SGHNT and CDR2 is YENEEA. The CDR3 DNA sequence: TGTGCCAGCAGCTACTTCGGACAGCACGACGAGCAGTACTTC. Its translation is CASSYFGQHDEQYF.

This clonotype showed up just a few times. The rearrangement joins TRBV7-8 to TRBJ2-3; the D is unclear. From germline, CDR1 is SGHVS and CDR2 FQNEAQ. The CDR3 totals 12 residues. Trimming removed 5 bases at V and 10 bases at J, with 13 bases between. The CDR3 DNA sequence: TGTGCCAGCAGCGGTAGTGGCCGAGCGCAGTATTTT. It is translated as CASSGSGRAQYF.